This T cell receptor beta chain was recovered during a study of blood T cell repertoires in COVID-19. Overall study: The study drew acute and convalescent COVID-19 samples from the United States, Italy and Spain.

Study processing details: Quantification of nucleated cells was approximated via reference gene primer amplification. The protocol was immunoSEQ multiplex PCR, while the TCRdb copy is restricted to in-frame clones and leaves out a portion. That table gives V, J and clone size, and the DNA gave D and trimming. The sample gives approximately 350,000 clones, 89% of which show up once; around 3% is in the top ten. While infection was still active, Seattle patients were enrolled and then followed longitudinally. In its sample, this clone was seen once. The CDR3 has 16 amino acids. V was cut by 1 base and J by 2 bases, with 13 bases left in between. Per the germline V gene, CDR1 is SGHTS and CDR2 is YDEGEE.

The J gene is TRBJ2-1, the V gene TRBV5-8; possibly TRBD2 for D (5 bases). This receptor was obtained from a woman aged 25 to 39 with COVID-19, enrolled during active disease. Sequencing used peripheral blood. The CDR3 sequence: CASSLSPMGAYNEQFF. CDR3 sequence (DNA): TGTGCCAGCAGCTTGAGTCCGATGGGAGCCTACAATGAGCAGTTCTTC.